This record looks at one T cell receptor (beta chain) sequence and its context. This entry comes from a study of blood T cell repertoires in COVID-19. Study details: Samples of COVID-19 (acute and convalescent) were obtained from the United States, Italy and Spain. Sample material is recorded as cDNA or gDNA derived from T cells, B-cell-depleted T cells, or PBMCs.

As handled by the study authors: For nucleated cells, counts were estimated from reference gene primer amplification. Sequencing used immunoSEQ multiplex PCR; TCRdb keeps in-frame clones, though not all of them. V and J calls and clone size come straight from that table; D and trimming were deduced from the DNA. The sample shows about 140,000 clones, nearly 90% of them seen only once. The germline V gene has CDR1 SGHTA and CDR2 FQGNSA. Trimming took 1 base from V and 0 from J; bases not matched to a gene: 7. This CDR3 has 18 amino acids. Specimen: peripheral blood. The clonotype originates from a man aged 65 to 79 with acute or convalescent COVID-19. The genes are TRBV7-2 and TRBJ1-5; TRBD1 matches at 9 bases. CDR3 coding DNA: TGTGCCAGCAGCTTAGTAGGAGGGACAGGGTCTAGCAATCAGCCCCAGCATTTT. Translated, it gives CASSLVGGTGSSNQPQHF.